Listed below are T cell receptor beta chains from one sample, sequenced in a study of T-cell reconstitution after alpha-beta-depleted transplantation in children. Via MiXCR, TCRdb re-called the PCR reads, giving one row per CDR3 protein. The data contain approximately 200,000 distinct CDR3 sequences, about 6% of them singletons. The specimen was PBMCs, collected before TCRalphabeta/CD19-depleted stem cell transplant. The receptor source for this set is a girl under three years old with combined immunodeficiency, due to receive a stem cell transplant. Each CDR3 is given with its conserved first and last residue. Fields, in order: V gene, CDR3 length, D gene, clone size, J gene, CDR3 protein, CDR3 DNA. D genes are given only for firm matches. Clone size, where shown, is once, few, many, or a class for clones that have expanded.

TRBV9	16	.	many	TRBJ2-5	CASSPRLAVRGETQYF	TGTGCCAGCAGCCCGCGACTAGCCGTCAGGGGGGAGACCCAGTACTTC
TRBV20-1	15	TRBD2	.	TRBJ2-1	CSADTSEDSYNEQFF	TGCAGTGCTGATACTAGCGAAGACTCCTACAATGAGCAGTTCTTC
TRBV7-9	14	.	many	TRBJ2-7	CASSFPSGYYEQYF	TGTGCCAGCAGCTTCCCCTCGGGCTACTACGAGCAGTACTTC
TRBV5-1	13	.	.	TRBJ1-1	CASSLDPYTEAFF	TGCGCCAGCAGCTTGGATCCATACACTGAAGCTTTCTTT
TRBV28	14	.	many	TRBJ2-4	CASSWAQRINIQYF	TGTGCCAGCAGTTGGGCCCAGCGTATAAACATTCAGTACTTC
TRBV20-1	16	.	few	TRBJ2-1	CSATPLSGSSYNEQFF	TGCAGTGCCACCCCCTTGAGCGGCAGCTCCTACAATGAGCAGTTCTTC
TRBV20-1	13	.	many	TRBJ2-1	CSGWKKTYNEQFF	TGCAGCGGATGGAAGAAAACCTACAATGAGCAGTTCTTC
TRBV4-2	15	.	many	TRBJ1-2	CASSQEHHVKYGYTF	TGTGCCAGCAGCCAAGAACATCACGTAAAATATGGCTACACCTTC
TRBV6-6	12	.	many	TRBJ1-2	CASSRDSAGYTF	TGTGCCAGCAGCAGGGATTCGGCTGGCTACACCTTC
TRBV28	13	TRBD2	few	TRBJ2-7	CASDSGRAYEQYF	TGTGCCAGCGATAGCGGGAGGGCCTACGAGCAGTACTTC
TRBV28	14	.	many	TRBJ2-3	CASSFLRGTDTQYF	TGTGCCAGCAGTTTCTTGAGGGGCACAGATACGCAGTATTTT
TRBV27	9	.	many	TRBJ2-1	CARFGEQFF	TGTGCCAGATTTGGTGAGCAGTTCTTC
TRBV4-1	15	.	many	TRBJ2-1	CASSQVTGKIYEQFF	TGCGCCAGCAGCCAAGTTACAGGGAAGATATATGAGCAGTTCTTC
TRBV29-1	15	TRBD1	many	TRBJ2-7	CSVLAGGKGIYEQYF	TGCAGCGTCTTGGCAGGGGGTAAGGGCATATACGAGCAGTACTTC
TRBV29-1	15	.	many	TRBJ2-7	CSVEEETKSSYEQYF	TGCAGCGTTGAAGAGGAAACCAAAAGCTCCTACGAGCAGTACTTC
TRBV5-1	16	TRBD1	.	TRBJ2-1	CASSFQTGGIGDEQFF	TGCGCCAGCAGCTTTCAAACAGGGGGCATAGGGGATGAGCAGTTCTTC
TRBV7-3	17	TRBD1	.	TRBJ1-2	CASSLRDRDPANYGYTF	TGTGCCAGCAGCCTCCGGGACAGAGACCCCGCTAACTATGGCTACACCTTC